This T cell receptor (beta chain) derives from a study of beta chain features in type 1 diabetes. This clone was seen more than once but under ten times. Reverse transcribing all isolated RNA meant expressed TCRB transcripts were sequenced. Data came from immunoSEQ multiplex PCR; TCRdb stores just in-frame clones and leaves some out. The sample yields hundreds of thousands of clones, around 12% seen once. Sequencing was carried out using naive CD4+ T cells from blood. The clonotype was recovered from a man younger than 35 in good health.

The CDR3 protein is CAISGLNRAASTDTQYF. The CDR3 region has the DNA TGTGCCATCAGTGGCCTGAACAGGGCCGCTAGCACAGATACGCAGTATTTT. The chain recombines TRBV10-3 with TRBJ2-3; tentatively, D is TRBD1 (6 bases). Trimming removed 4 bases from V and 0 bases from J, with 17 bases in between. The CDR3 runs 17 residues. The germline gives CDR1 ENHRY, CDR2 SYGVKD.